This TCR beta chain appears in the sequencing data of a study of blood T cell repertoires in COVID-19 (dated by TCRdb to the early 2020s). General notes on the study: The collaborator samples originated in the United States, Italy and Spain and spanned the acute and convalescent phases of COVID-19. The prospective study material was composed of cDNA or gDNA derived from T cells, B-cell-depleted T cells, or PBMCs. The dataset comprised deeply sampled blood TCRbeta repertoires from subjects exposed to, actively infected with, or recovered from COVID-19. The repertoires were released in a freely available public database meant as a resource for research on the immune response to SARS-CoV-2. Samples were obtained from the ongoing ImmuneRACE study (first 160 participants) and from over a thousand subjects provided by 6 global collaborators. The sample metadata nearly always contained a de-identified subject ID, COVID-19 status, age in years and sex. Where available, HLA class I and class II types were obtained from metadata supplied by the sample provider rather than from assay-based typing.

Collaborating institutions collected whole blood in K2EDTA tubes following their own protocols. Collaborator samples were shipped for TCRbeta analysis as frozen whole blood, isolated PBMCs, or DNA extracted from either sample type. There are 13 amino acids in the CDR3, from cysteine to phenylalanine inclusive. Here the CDR3 DNA is all that survives: 39 bases in frame from base 1. The junction shows trimming of 6 bases on V and 4 bases on J, plus 12 bases between the germline ends. Via the germline V gene (reference sequence), CDR1 is MNHEY and CDR2 SMNVEV. Concerning this clone itself: What antigen it recognizes has not been identified. The sample holds no much larger clone one base away, and base qualities are not on file.

What the study reported, not specific to this receptor: The quantity of clinical and demographic metadata differed by source and by participant and was supplied without curation.

TCRbeta CDR3 regions were amplified from genomic DNA using the immunoSEQ Assay, a bias-controlled multiplex PCR. In the paper's pipeline: The number of nucleated cells in each sample was estimated by amplification of reference gene primers within the assay. Sequence reads were collapsed and filtered to measure the absolute abundance of every unique TCRbeta CDR3 rearrangement. For each sample, productive Simpson clonality was calculated as the square root of Simpson's diversity index across productive rearrangements. Not all clones reach the TCRdb copy of this immuneACCESS table, which keeps in-frame sequences only. Checked studies attribute under half of the gap to unresolved V genes and leave the rest unexplained. V, J and clone size were drawn from that table, and D and trimming were deduced from the DNA. For this sample there are some 87,000 clones; roughly 92% appear just once. The ten most abundant clones make up about 5.9% of the sample.

Sequencing used peripheral blood. This clonotype was sampled from a woman between 55 and 75 years old with active COVID-19. The V and J segments used are TRBV27 and TRBJ1-1, with an unclear D gene assignment. CDR3 sequence: CASRSETGTEAFF. The DNA sequence is given as TGTGCCAGCAGATCCGAAACCGGCACTGAAGCTTTCTTT.